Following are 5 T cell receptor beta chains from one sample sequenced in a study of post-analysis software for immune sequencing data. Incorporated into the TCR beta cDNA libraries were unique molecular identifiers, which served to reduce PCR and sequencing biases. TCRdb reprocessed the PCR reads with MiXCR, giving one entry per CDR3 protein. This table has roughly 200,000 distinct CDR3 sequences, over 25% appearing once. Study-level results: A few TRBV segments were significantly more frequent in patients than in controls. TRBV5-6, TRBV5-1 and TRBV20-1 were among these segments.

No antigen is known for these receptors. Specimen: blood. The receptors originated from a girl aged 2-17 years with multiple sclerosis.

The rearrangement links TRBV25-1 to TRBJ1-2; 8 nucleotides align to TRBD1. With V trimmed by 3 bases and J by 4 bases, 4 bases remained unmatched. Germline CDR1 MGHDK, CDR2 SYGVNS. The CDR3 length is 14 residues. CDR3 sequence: CASSEGQAIYGYTF. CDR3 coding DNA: TGTGCCAGCAGTGAGGGACAGGCGATCTATGGCTACACCTTC.

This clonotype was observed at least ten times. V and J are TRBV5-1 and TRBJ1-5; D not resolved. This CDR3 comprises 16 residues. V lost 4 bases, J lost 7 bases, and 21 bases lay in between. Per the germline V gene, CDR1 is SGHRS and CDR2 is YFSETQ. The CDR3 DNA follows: TGCGCCAGCAGCCCTAGGCGGTGGGAAGCGAGGCAGCCCCAGCATTTT. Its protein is CASSPRRWEARQPQHF.

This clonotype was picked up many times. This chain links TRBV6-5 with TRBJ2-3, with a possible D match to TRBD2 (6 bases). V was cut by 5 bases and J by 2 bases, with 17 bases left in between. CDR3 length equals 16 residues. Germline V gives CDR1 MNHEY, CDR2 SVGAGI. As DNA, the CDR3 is TGTGCCAGCAGTCCCGACGATAGCGGCCCCACAGATACGCAGTATTTT. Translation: CASSPDDSGPTDTQYF.

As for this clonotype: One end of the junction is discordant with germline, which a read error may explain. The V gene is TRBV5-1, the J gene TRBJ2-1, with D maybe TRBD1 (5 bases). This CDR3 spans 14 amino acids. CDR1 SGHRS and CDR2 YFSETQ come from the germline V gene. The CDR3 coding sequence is TGCGCCAGCAGCGGCATGACAGTTTACAATGGGCAGTTCTTC. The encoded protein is CASSGMTVYNGQFF.

The CDR3 DNA reads TGCGCCAGCAGCCGGGAAGGGGGGGGCTCCTATAATTCACCCCTCCACTTT. Translating gives CASSREGGGSYNSPLHF. The chain uses TRBV4-1 and TRBJ1-6; TRBD1 might be the D (6 bases). CDR3 length: 17 residues. CDR1 is MGHRA, CDR2 YSYEKL, per germline. Deletions cut 4 bases from V and 0 bases from J, with 13 bases between.